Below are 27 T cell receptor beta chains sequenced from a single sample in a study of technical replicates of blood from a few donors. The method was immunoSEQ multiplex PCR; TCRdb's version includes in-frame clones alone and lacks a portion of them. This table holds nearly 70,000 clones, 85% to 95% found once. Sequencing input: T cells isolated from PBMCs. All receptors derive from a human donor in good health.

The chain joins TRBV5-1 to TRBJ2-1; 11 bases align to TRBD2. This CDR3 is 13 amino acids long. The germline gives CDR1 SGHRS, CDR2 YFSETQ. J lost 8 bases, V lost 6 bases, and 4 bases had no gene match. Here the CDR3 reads CASKIAGGDEQFF. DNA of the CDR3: TGCGCCAGCAAAATAGCGGGAGGGGATGAGCAGTTCTTC.

The CDR3 here is CASSYGREAGELFF. The CDR3 coding sequence is TGTGCCAGCAGTTACGGGAGAGAGGCCGGGGAGCTGTTTTTT. This chain links TRBV28 with TRBJ2-2; weak D call: TRBD2 (6 bases). Trimming removed 4 bases from V and 6 bases from J, with 12 bases in between. From germline, CDR1 is MDHEN and CDR2 SYDVKM. The CDR3 sequence is 14 residues long.

The CDR3: CASSATAGGSNEQFF. DNA of the CDR3: TGTGCCAGCAGCGCGACAGCGGGAGGTTCCAATGAGCAGTTCTTC. V usage is TRBV9 and J usage is TRBJ2-1; 9 nucleotides align to TRBD2. Germline CDR1 and CDR2: SGDLS and YYNGEE. V shed 3 bases, J shed 6 bases, and the junction held 7 bases outside the gene matches. This CDR3 contains 15 residues.

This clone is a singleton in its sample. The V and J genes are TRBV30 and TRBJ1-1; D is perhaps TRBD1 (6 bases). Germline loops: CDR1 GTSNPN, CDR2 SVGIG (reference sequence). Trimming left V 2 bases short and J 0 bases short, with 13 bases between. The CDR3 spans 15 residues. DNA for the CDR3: TGTGCCTGGAGTATAGGGGGAAATATGAACACTGAAGCTTTCTTT. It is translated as CAWSIGGNMNTEAFF.

In DNA, the CDR3 is TGTGCCAGCAGCTCCACAGGGAAGGCTGAAGCTTTCTTT. Its translation is CASSSTGKAEAFF. The chain couples TRBV11-3 to TRBJ1-1; perhaps TRBD1 as D (6 bases). Trimming took 4 bases from V and 6 from J, leaving 12 bases between them. The CDR3 totals 13 residues. From germline, CDR1 is SGHNT and CDR2 YENEEA.

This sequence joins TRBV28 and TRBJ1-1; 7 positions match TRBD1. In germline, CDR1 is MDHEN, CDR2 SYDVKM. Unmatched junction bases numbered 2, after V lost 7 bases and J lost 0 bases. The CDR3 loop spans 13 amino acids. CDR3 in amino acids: CASIGGLNTEAFF. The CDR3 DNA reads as TGTGCCAGCATAGGGGGCCTGAACACTGAAGCTTTCTTT.

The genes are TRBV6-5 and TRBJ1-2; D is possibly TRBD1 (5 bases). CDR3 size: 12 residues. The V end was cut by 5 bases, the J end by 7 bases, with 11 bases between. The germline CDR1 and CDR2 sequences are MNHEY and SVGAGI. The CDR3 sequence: CASSRGSAGYTF. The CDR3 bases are TGTGCCAGCAGTAGGGGTTCCGCTGGCTACACCTTC.

CDR3 nucleotides: TGCGCCAGCAGCTTGGTAGCGGGGGGTGAGAATACGCAGTATTTT. This sequence encodes CASSLVAGGENTQYF. The chain couples TRBV5-1 to TRBJ2-3; 10 bases map to TRBD2. Trimming removed 0 bases from V and 7 bases from J; junction bases left unmatched: 5. Germline CDR1 is SGHRS and CDR2 is YFSETQ. This CDR3 is built from 15 residues.

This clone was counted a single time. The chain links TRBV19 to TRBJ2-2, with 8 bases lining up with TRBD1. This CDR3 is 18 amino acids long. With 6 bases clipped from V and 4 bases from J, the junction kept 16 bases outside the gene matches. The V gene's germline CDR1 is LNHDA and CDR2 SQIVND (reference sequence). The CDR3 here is CASSRPWAGGLGTGELFF. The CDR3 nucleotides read TGTGCCAGTAGCAGACCCTGGGCAGGGGGCTTGGGCACCGGGGAGCTGTTTTTT. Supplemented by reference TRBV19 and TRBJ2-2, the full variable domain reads DGGITQSPKYLFRKEGQNVTLSCEQNLNHDAMYWYRQDPGQGLRLIYYSQIVNDFQKGDIAEGYSVSREKKESFPLTVTSAQKNPTAFYLCASSRPWAGGLGTGELFFGEGSRLTVL.

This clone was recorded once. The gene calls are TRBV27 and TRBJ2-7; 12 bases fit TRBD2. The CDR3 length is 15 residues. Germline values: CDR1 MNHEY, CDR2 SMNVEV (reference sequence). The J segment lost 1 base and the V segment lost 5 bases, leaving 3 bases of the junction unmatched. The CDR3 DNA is TGTGCCAGCAGTCCCGGACTAGCGGGGTCCTACGAGCAGTACTTC. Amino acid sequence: CASSPGLAGSYEQYF.

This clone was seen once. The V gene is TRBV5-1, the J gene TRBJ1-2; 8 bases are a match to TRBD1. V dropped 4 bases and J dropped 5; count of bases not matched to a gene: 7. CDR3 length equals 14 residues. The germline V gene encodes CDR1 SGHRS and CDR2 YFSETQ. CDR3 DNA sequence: TGCGCCAGCAGCCGTGGGACAGGAGAATATGGCTACACCTTC. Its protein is CASSRGTGEYGYTF.

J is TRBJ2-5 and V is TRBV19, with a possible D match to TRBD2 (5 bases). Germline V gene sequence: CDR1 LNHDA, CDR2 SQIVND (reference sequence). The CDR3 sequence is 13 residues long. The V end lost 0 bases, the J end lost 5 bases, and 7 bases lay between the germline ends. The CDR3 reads CASSIDWEETQYF. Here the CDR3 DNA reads TGTGCCAGTAGTATAGATTGGGAGGAGACCCAGTACTTC.

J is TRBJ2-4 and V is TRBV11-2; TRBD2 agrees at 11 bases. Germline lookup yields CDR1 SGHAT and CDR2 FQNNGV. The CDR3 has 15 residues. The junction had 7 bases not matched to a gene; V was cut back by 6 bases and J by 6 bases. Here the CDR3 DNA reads TGTGCCAGCAGTTCCGTAGCGGGAGGGACAAACATTCAGTACTTC. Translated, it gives CASSSVAGGTNIQYF. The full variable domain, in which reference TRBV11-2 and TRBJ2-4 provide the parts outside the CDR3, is EAGVAQSPRYKIIEKRQSVAFWCNPISGHATLYWYQQILGQGPKLLIQFQNNGVVDDSQLPKDRFSAERLKGVDSTLKIQPAKLEDSAVYLCASSSVAGGTNIQYFGAGTRLSVL.

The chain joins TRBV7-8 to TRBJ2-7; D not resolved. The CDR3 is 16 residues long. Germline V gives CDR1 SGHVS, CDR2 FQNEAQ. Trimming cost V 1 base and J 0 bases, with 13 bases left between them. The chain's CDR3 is CASSLEPGPISYEQYF. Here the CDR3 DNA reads TGTGCCAGCAGCTTAGAACCGGGTCCAATCTCCTACGAGCAGTACTTC. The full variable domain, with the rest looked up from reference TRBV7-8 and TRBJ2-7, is GAGVSQSPRYKVAKRGQDVALRCDPISGHVSLFWYQQALGQGPEFLTYFQNEAQLDKSGLPSDRFFAERPEGSVSTLKIQRTQQEDSAVYLCASSLEPGPISYEQYFGPGTRLTVT.

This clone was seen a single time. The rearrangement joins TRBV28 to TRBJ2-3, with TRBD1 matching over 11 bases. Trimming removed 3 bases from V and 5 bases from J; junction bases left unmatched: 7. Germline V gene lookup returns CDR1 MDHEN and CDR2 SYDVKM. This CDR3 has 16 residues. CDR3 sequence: CASSFRDRGNRDTQYF. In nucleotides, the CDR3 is TGTGCCAGCAGTTTCCGGGACAGGGGGAATCGAGATACGCAGTATTTT.

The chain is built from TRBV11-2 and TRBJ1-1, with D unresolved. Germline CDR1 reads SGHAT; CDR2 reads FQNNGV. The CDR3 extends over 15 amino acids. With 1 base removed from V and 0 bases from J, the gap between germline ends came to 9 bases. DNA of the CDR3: TGTGCCAGCAGCTTAGGGGGAGGAATGAACACTGAAGCTTTCTTT. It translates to CASSLGGGMNTEAFF.

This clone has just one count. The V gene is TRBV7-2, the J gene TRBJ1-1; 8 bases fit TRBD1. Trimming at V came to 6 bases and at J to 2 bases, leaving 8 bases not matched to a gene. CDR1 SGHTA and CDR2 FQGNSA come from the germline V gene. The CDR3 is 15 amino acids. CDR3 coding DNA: TGTGCCAGCAGTCAAAGGACAGGGATTAACACTGAAGCTTTCTTT. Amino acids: CASSQRTGINTEAFF.

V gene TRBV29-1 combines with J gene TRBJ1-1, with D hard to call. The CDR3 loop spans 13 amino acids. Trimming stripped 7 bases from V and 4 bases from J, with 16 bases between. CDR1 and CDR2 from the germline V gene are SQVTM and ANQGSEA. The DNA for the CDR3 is TGCAGCGGGATCGCCTACAGTTTCACTGAAGCTTTCTTT. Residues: CSGIAYSFTEAFF.

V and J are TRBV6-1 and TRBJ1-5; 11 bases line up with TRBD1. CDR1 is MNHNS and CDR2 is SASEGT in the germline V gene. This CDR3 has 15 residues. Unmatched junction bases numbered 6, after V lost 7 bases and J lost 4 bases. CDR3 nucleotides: TGTGCCAGCACCATGGACAGGGGGCGAAATCAGCCCCAGCATTTT. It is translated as CASTMDRGRNQPQHF.

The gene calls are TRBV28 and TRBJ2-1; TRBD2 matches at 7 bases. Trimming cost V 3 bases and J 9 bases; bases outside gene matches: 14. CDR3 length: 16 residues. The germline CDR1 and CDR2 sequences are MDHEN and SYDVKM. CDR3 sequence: CASSFGAGREWREQFF. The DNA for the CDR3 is TGTGCCAGCAGTTTTGGTGCGGGGCGGGAGTGGCGTGAGCAGTTCTTC. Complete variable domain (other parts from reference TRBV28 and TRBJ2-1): DVKVTQSSRYLVKRTGEKVFLECVQDMDHENMFWYRQDPGLGLRLIYFSYDVKMKEKGDIPEGYSVSREKKERFSLILESASTNQTSMYLCASSFGAGREWREQFFGPGTRLTVL.

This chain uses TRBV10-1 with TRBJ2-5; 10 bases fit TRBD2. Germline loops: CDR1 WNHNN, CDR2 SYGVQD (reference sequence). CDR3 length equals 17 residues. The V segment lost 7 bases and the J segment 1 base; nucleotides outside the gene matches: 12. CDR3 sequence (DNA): TGCGCCAGCACTTTGGCTAGCGGGAGCCCACTCCAAGAGACCCAGTACTTC. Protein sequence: CASTLASGSPLQETQYF.

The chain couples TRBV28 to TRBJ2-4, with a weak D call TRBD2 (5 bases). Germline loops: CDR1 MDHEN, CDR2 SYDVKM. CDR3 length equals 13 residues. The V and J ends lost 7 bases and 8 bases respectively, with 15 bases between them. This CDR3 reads CASKDSQRDIQYF. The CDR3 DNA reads TGTGCCAGCAAGGACTCTCAAAGGGACATTCAGTACTTC.

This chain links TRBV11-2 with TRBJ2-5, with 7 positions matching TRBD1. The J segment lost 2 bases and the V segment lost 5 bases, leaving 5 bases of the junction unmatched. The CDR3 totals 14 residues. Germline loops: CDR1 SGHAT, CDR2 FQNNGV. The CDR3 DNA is TGTGCCAGCAGCCAAGGGACAGTACAAGAGACCCAGTACTTC. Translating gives CASSQGTVQETQYF.

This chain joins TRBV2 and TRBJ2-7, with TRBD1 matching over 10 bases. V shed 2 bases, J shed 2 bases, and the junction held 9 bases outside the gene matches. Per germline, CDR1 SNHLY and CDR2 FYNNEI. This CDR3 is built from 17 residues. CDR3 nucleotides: TGTGCCAGCAGTGAATCCCACGGGGGGACAGGGGCCTACGAGCAGTACTTC. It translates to CASSESHGGTGAYEQYF. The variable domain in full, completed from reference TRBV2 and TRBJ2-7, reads EPEVTQTPSHQVTQMGQEVILRCVPISNHLYFYWYRQILGQKVEFLVSFYNNEISEKSEIFDDQFSVERPDGSNFTLKIRSTKLEDSAMYFCASSESHGGTGAYEQYFGPGTRLTVT.

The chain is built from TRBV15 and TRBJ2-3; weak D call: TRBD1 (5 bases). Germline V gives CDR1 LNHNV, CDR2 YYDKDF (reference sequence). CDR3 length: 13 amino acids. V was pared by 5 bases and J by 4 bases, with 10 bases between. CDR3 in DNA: TGTGCCACCAGCTGGCTAGGGGCAGATACGCAGTATTTT. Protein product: CATSWLGADTQYF.

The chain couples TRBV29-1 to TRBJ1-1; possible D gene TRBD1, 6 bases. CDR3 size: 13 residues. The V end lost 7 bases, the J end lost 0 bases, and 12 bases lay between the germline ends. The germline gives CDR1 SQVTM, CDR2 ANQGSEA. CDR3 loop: CSGYRALNTEAFF. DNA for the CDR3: TGCAGCGGTTACAGGGCCTTGAACACTGAAGCTTTCTTT. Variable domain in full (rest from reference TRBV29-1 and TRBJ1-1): SAVISQKPSRDICQRGTSLTIQCQVDSQVTMMFWYRQQPGQSLTLIATANQGSEATYESGFVIDKFPISRPNLTFSTLTVSNMSPEDSSIYLCSGYRALNTEAFFGQGTRLTVV.

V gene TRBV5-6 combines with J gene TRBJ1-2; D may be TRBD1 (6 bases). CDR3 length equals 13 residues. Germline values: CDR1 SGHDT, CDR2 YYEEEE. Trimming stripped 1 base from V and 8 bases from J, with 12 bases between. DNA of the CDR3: TGTGCCAGCAGCTTGACAGGGTCTCGGGGCTACACCTTC. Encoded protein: CASSLTGSRGYTF.